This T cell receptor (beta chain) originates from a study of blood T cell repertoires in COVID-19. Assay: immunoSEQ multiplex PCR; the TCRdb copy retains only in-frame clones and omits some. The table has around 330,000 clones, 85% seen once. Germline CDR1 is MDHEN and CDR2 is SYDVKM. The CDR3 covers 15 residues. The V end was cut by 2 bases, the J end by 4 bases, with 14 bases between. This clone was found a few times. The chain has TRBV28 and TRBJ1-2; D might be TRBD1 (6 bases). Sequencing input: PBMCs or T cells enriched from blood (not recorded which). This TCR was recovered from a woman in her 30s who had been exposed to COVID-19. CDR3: CASSLGTLQAYGYTF. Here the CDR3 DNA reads TGTGCCAGCAGTTTAGGGACACTCCAGGCCTATGGCTACACCTTC.